This T cell receptor beta chain was documented in a study of blood T cell repertoires in COVID-19. CDR1 is LGHNA, CDR2 YSLEER, per germline. Unmatched junction bases numbered 16, after V lost 0 bases and J lost 4 bases. The CDR3 loop spans 21 amino acids. This clone has only a few counts. TCRdb keeps only in-frame clones here, not all; method: immunoSEQ multiplex PCR. The sample contains 200,000 to 250,000 clones, 70% to 90% of which appear only once. This chain connects TRBV4-3 to TRBJ1-3, with 12 positions matching TRBD1. The clonotype was recovered from a man aged 25 to 40 who had recovered from COVID-19. The sequenced sample consisted of PBMCs or T cells enriched from blood (not recorded which). The CDR3 DNA reads TGCGCCAGCAGCCAAGATTGGGTGCCCCGGGACAGGGGGCGTGCAGGAAACACCATATATTTT. It codes for CASSQDWVPRDRGRAGNTIYF.